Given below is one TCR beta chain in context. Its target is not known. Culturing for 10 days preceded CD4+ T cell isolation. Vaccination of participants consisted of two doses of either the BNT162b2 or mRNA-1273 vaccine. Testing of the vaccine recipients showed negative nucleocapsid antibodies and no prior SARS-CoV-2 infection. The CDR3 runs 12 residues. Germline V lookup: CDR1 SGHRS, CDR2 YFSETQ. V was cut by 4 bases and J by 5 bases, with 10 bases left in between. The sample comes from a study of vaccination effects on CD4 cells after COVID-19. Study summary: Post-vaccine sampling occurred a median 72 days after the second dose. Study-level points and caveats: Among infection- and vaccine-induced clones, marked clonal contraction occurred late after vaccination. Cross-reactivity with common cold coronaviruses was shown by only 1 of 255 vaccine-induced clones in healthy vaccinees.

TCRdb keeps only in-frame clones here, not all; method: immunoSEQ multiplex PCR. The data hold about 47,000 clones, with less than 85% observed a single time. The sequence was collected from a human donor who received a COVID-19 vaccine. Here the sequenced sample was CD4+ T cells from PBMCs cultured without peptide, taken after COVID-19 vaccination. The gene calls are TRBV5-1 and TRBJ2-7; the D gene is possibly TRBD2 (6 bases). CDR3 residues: CASSPPGDEQYF. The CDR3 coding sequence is TGCGCCAGCAGCCCACCGGGAGACGAGCAGTACTTC.